Listed here are 27 T cell receptor beta chains from one sample, sequenced in a study of T cells in Graves' hyperthyroidism and ophthalmopathy. Amplified TCR beta CDR3 regions derived from RNA transcripts. HTBI primers were the set used in a first-round RT-PCR of the TCR CDR3. TCRdb analysed the multiplex PCR reads with MiXCR anew, one entry per CDR3 protein. This sample has hundreds of thousands of distinct CDR3 sequences; 15% to 19% occur once, and the top ten carry 25% to 30%. Sequences were obtained from blood. The receptor set was obtained from a woman aged 18-30 years with Graves' hyperthyroidism that later progressed to Graves' ophthalmopathy.

This clonotype was recorded many times. V gene TRBV28 combines with J gene TRBJ1-5; the match to TRBD1 covers 8 bases. Germline lookup yields CDR1 MDHEN and CDR2 SYDVKM. The CDR3 sequence is 15 residues long. V dropped 4 bases and J dropped 3; count of bases not matched to a gene: 5. The CDR3 DNA sequence: TGTGCCAGCAGTTCGTCGACAGGGGTCAATCAGCCCCAGCATTTT. This encodes CASSSSTGVNQPQHF. Complete variable domain (other parts from reference TRBV28 and TRBJ1-5): DVKVTQSSRYLVKRTGEKVFLECVQDMDHENMFWYRQDPGLGLRLIYFSYDVKMKEKGDIPEGYSVSREKKERFSLILESASTNQTSMYLCASSSSTGVNQPQHFGDGTRLSIL.

This clonotype was counted a single time. This may arise from a read error, as a much more abundant clone is one base away. Likely a read error: the CDR3 ends without its conserved phenylalanine or tryptophan. In DNA form, the CDR3 reads TGTGCCAGCAGTTTTTACTCGGGGGCAACTGAAGCTTTCCTT. Protein: CASSFYSGATEAFL. This rearrangement joins TRBV12-3 or TRBV12-4 to TRBJ1-1, with D possibly TRBD1 on 6 matching bases. Trimming stripped 3 bases from V and 5 bases from J, with 13 bases between. The CDR3 runs 14 residues.

This clonotype has at least ten counts. The CDR3 protein is CASSLGVLYEQYF. The DNA of the CDR3 is TGTGCCAGCAGCTTAGGGGTGCTTTACGAGCAGTACTTC. This chain uses TRBV11-2 with TRBJ2-7; D gene ambiguous. Deletions cut 1 base from V and 4 bases from J, with 8 bases between. Germline loops: CDR1 SGHAT, CDR2 FQNNGV. CDR3 size: 13 residues. Full variable domain (remainder filled in from reference TRBV11-2 and TRBJ2-7): EAGVAQSPRYKIIEKRQSVAFWCNPISGHATLYWYQQILGQGPKLLIQFQNNGVVDDSQLPKDRFSAERLKGVDSTLKIQPAKLEDSAVYLCASSLGVLYEQYFGPGTRLTVT.

A word on this clonotype: A read error may explain this, as a much larger clone is one base away. The chain recombines TRBV28 with TRBJ2-2; D gene uncertain. CDR1 and CDR2 (germline): MDHEN, SYDVKM. With 7 bases removed from V and 1 base from J, the gap between germline ends came to 7 bases. This CDR3 comprises 13 residues. Written as DNA, the CDR3 is TGTGCCAGCAAACAAATGAACACCGGGGAGCTGTTTTTT. Translated: CASKQMNTGELFF. Variable domain in full (rest from reference TRBV28 and TRBJ2-2): DVKVTQSSRYLVKRTGEKVFLECVQDMDHENMFWYRQDPGLGLRLIYFSYDVKMKEKGDIPEGYSVSREKKERFSLILESASTNQTSMYLCASKQMNTGELFFGEGSRLTVL.

This clonotype was recorded at least ten times. The V and J genes are TRBV27 and TRBJ2-7, with a tentative D call TRBD1 (6 bases). The CDR3 contains 14 residues. V dropped 6 bases and J dropped 3 bases, with 15 bases sitting between them. Germline-derived CDR1 and CDR2 are MNHEY and SMNVEV (reference sequence). The CDR3 loop is CASSSRDTYYEQYF. In nucleotides, the CDR3 is TGTGCCAGCAGCTCCCGGGACACCTACTACGAGCAGTACTTC.

The J gene is TRBJ1-4, the V gene TRBV10-3; D may be TRBD1 (5 bases). CDR3 length: 14 amino acids. V dropped 5 bases and J dropped 3 bases, with 10 bases sitting between them. CDR1 ENHRY and CDR2 SYGVKD come from the germline V gene. Here the CDR3 DNA reads TGTGCCATCAGTTCAGGGCGAGCTAATGAAAAACTGTTTTTT. This encodes CAISSGRANEKLFF.

This clonotype was counted at least ten times. CDR3 coding DNA: TGTGCCAGCAGCTTAGGGCAGGTGGTACTGGATACGCAGTATTTT. Translating gives CASSLGQVVLDTQYF. The J gene is TRBJ2-3, the V gene TRBV7-8, with unresolved D. The V end was cut by 1 base, the J end by 6 bases, with 14 bases between. The length of the CDR3 is 15 residues. From germline, CDR1 is SGHVS and CDR2 FQNEAQ.

This clonotype has a count of ten or more. The gene calls are TRBV7-9 and TRBJ2-1; 11 bases line up with TRBD2. J gave up 8 bases and V 5 bases, and 8 bases lay outside the gene matches. The CDR3 is 15 amino acids. Germline-derived CDR1 and CDR2 are SEHNR and FQNEAQ (reference sequence). The CDR3 loop is CASSPSGRIRDEQFF. In DNA, the CDR3 is TGTGCCAGCAGCCCTAGCGGGAGGATTCGGGATGAGCAGTTCTTC.

The chain has TRBV28 and TRBJ2-1; perhaps TRBD2 as D (7 bases). This CDR3 comprises 17 residues. Trimming removed 4 bases at V and 12 bases at J, with 28 bases between. Germline lookup yields CDR1 MDHEN and CDR2 SYDVKM. In nucleotides, the CDR3 is TGTGCCAGCAGTTCGGGGGGCGGGATCGTTCCTTACACTGCGCAGTTCTTC. Its translation: CASSSGGGIVPYTAQFF.

J is TRBJ1-4 and V is TRBV11-3; D perhaps matches TRBD1 (6 bases). V lost 6 bases and J 6 bases, leaving 14 bases between the germline ends. The CDR3 consists of 14 residues. The V gene's germline CDR1 is SGHNT and CDR2 YENEEA. CDR3 region: CASRLQGGYEKLFF. CDR3 nucleotide sequence: TGTGCCAGCAGGCTACAGGGAGGGTATGAAAAACTGTTTTTT.

This sequence joins TRBV7-3 and TRBJ2-2, with TRBD2 matching 11 bases. Per germline, CDR1 SGHTA and CDR2 FQGTGA. The V gene end was trimmed by 2 bases and the J gene end by 5 bases; junction bases not matched to a gene: 4. This CDR3 is 16 amino acids long. DNA of the CDR3: TGTGCCAGCAGCTTAGGGTCTAGCGGGAGGACCGGGGAGCTGTTTTTT. This translates into CASSLGSSGRTGELFF.

This clonotype was observed at least ten times. The V call is TRBV27, the J call TRBJ2-1; TRBD2 agrees at 11 bases. The V gene's germline CDR1 is MNHEY and CDR2 SMNVEV (reference sequence). Trimming took 5 bases from V and 7 from J; bases not matched to a gene: 7. CDR3 size: 15 residues. The CDR3 DNA reads as TGTGCCAGCAGTCCCGGGACTAGCGGAGGGAATGAGCAGTTCTTC. Translating gives CASSPGTSGGNEQFF.

This clonotype showed up many times. CDR3 DNA sequence: TGTGCCAGCAGCGTCAGAGGGGGCGCCTCCACCGGGGAGCTGTTTTTT. Translated: CASSVRGGASTGELFF. The genes are TRBV9 and TRBJ2-2; the match to TRBD1 covers 7 bases. With 2 bases clipped from V and 4 bases from J, the junction kept 8 bases outside the gene matches. CDR3 length: 16 residues. The V gene's germline CDR1 is SGDLS and CDR2 YYNGEE.

This clonotype is a singleton in its sample. A much larger clone lies one base from this, so it may be a read error. This chain joins TRBV20-1 and TRBJ2-4, with 10 bases aligning to TRBD1. The CDR3 is made up of 18 amino acids. Per the germline V gene, CDR1 is DFQATT and CDR2 is SNEGSKA (reference sequence). The CDR3 region has the DNA TGCAGTGCTAGAGTGGGGGGGACAGGGGTATTGGCCAAAAACATTCAGTGCTTC. It is translated as CSARVGGTGVLAKNIQCF.

This clonotype was counted ten times or more. V gene TRBV15 combines with J gene TRBJ1-1; D gene uncertain. V gave up 3 bases and J gave up 0 bases, with 5 bases separating them. The CDR3 is 13 amino acids. The germline gives CDR1 LNHNV, CDR2 YYDKDF (reference sequence). The CDR3 region is CATSRVLNTEAFF. CDR3 coding DNA: TGTGCCACCAGCAGGGTCCTGAACACTGAAGCTTTCTTT.

This clonotype was counted a few times. One end of the junction does not line up with germline, which may come from a read error. The chain is built from TRBV15 and TRBJ2-7; 13 bases align to TRBD2. The CDR3 length is 15 residues. Germline V gene sequence: CDR1 LNHNV, CDR2 YYDKDF (reference sequence). CDR3 coding DNA: TGTGCCGCCAGCAGAGATACTAGCGGGAGGGCCGAGCAGTACTTC. Residues: CAASRDTSGRAEQYF.

The chain combines TRBV6-2 or TRBV6-3 with TRBJ2-3, with 11 bases lining up with TRBD2. Trimming at V came to 2 bases and at J to 2 bases, leaving 6 bases not matched to a gene. The CDR3 runs to 17 residues. Germline V gives CDR1 MNHEY, CDR2 SVGEGT. CDR3 DNA sequence: TGTGCCAGCAGTTACGGGCTAGCGGGAGGTTACACAGATACGCAGTATTTT. This gives the protein CASSYGLAGGYTDTQYF.

In this sample, this clonotype turned up a few times. The gene calls are TRBV4-2 and TRBJ2-7, with 7 bases matching TRBD2. The DNA end lines up better with TRBJ2-1; the J call may be wrong. The CDR3 sequence is 16 residues long. The germline CDR1 and CDR2 sequences are LGHNA and YNFKEQ. CDR3 DNA: TGTGCCAGCAGCCAAGATGCGCGGGAGCATTCCTACGAGCAGTTCTTC. This codes for CASSQDAREHSYEQFF.

The chain links TRBV19 to TRBJ1-2; D is unclear. The length of the CDR3 is 12 residues. Trimming took 6 bases from V and 4 from J, leaving 9 bases between them. CDR1 and CDR2 from the germline V gene are LNHDA and SQIVND (reference sequence). This chain's CDR3 is CASRDDRYGYTF. For the CDR3, the DNA is TGTGCCAGTAGAGACGACCGCTATGGCTACACCTTC.

This clonotype was observed at least ten times. The rearrangement uses TRBV28 and TRBJ2-5; D not certain. CDR3 length equals 12 residues. The germline V gene encodes CDR1 MDHEN and CDR2 SYDVKM. Trimming shortened V by 5 bases and J by 1 base, and 5 bases separated the two germline ends. The DNA for the CDR3 is TGTGCCAGCAGTGGGCTCCAAGAGACCCAGTACTTC. Amino acids: CASSGLQETQYF.

The gene calls are TRBV9 and TRBJ2-1; no definite D call. Germline lookup yields CDR1 SGDLS and CDR2 YYNGEE. Deletions cut 8 bases from V and 0 bases from J, with 21 bases between. The CDR3 sequence is 17 residues long. The DNA of the CDR3 is TGTGCCAGTTATATTGGCGAAACCACGAGCTCCTACAATGAGCAGTTCTTC. It translates to CASYIGETTSSYNEQFF.

The chain carries TRBV18 and TRBJ2-3; the D is unclear. The CDR3 runs 15 residues. Germline CDR1 reads KGHSH; CDR2 reads LQKENI. The V and J ends lost 0 bases and 7 bases respectively, with 14 bases between them. CDR3 amino acids: CASSPPSGYGNTQYF. CDR3 nucleotide sequence: TGTGCCAGCTCACCACCTTCGGGTTACGGAAATACGCAGTATTTT.

CDR3 protein: CASSGTLGANEQFF. Here the CDR3 DNA reads TGTGCCAGCAGCGGGACTTTAGGGGCCAATGAGCAGTTCTTC. J is TRBJ2-1 and V is TRBV9; either TRBD1 or TRBD2 may supply D (5 bases each). This CDR3 is built from 14 residues. Germline V gives CDR1 SGDLS, CDR2 YYNGEE. Trimming left V 3 bases short and J 6 bases short, with 13 bases between.

This clonotype was detected many times. The CDR3 DNA reads as TGTGCCAGCAGCCAGACAGTGGAAGAGACCCAGTACTTC. This codes for CASSQTVEETQYF. The V call is TRBV7-3, the J call TRBJ2-5; a weak D match, TRBD1 (5 bases). CDR1 and CDR2 from the germline V gene are SGHTA and FQGTGA. Trimming shortened V by 5 bases and J by 3 bases, and 10 bases separated the two germline ends. This CDR3 is 13 amino acids long.

At least ten counts were recorded for this clonotype. The chain couples TRBV7-9 to TRBJ1-1; maybe TRBD1 (6 bases). Trimming stripped 6 bases from V and 8 bases from J, with 19 bases between. The CDR3 sequence is 14 residues long. Germline loops: CDR1 SEHNR, CDR2 FQNEAQ (reference sequence). Here the CDR3 reads CASSSERTVREAFF. CDR3 DNA: TGTGCCAGCAGTTCCGAACGGACAGTTCGCGAAGCTTTCTTT. Using reference TRBV7-9 and TRBJ1-1 for the parts outside the CDR3, the full variable domain is DTGVSQNPRHKITKRGQNVTFRCDPISEHNRLYWYRQTLGQGPEFLTYFQNEAQLEKSRLLSDRFSAERPKGSFSTLEIQRTEQGDSAMYLCASSSERTVREAFFGQGTRLTVV.

In its sample, this clonotype was seen many times. This chain joins TRBV10-3 and TRBJ2-3; 9 bases line up with TRBD2. Trimming took 3 bases from V and 2 from J; bases not matched to a gene: 9. The CDR3 runs to 17 residues. The V gene's germline CDR1 is ENHRY and CDR2 SYGVKD. DNA for the CDR3: TGTGCCATCAGTGAAGGGTCTAGCGGGATCAACACAGATACGCAGTATTTT. This gives the protein CAISEGSSGINTDTQYF.

This clonotype was seen a handful of times. The V gene is TRBV6-1, the J gene TRBJ2-2; the D gene could be TRBD1 or TRBD2 (5 bases each). Between the trimmed V and J ends, which lost 2 bases and 2 bases, there was a span of 9 bases. CDR3 length equals 15 residues. Germline V gives CDR1 MNHNS, CDR2 SASEGT. The CDR3 nucleotides are TGTGCCAGCAGTGAAATTGGGACCAACACCGGGGAGCTGTTTTTT. This translates into CASSEIGTNTGELFF.